Listed below are T cell receptor beta chains from one sample, sequenced in a study of siplizumab effects on memory and regulatory T cells. Produced via immunoSEQ multiplex PCR; TCRdb's table is partial and in-frame only. The sample holds about 72,000 clones, 75% to 95% seen once. Specimen: CD8+ T cells sorted from blood. The receptors come from a human donor in good health. Each CDR3 is given with its conserved first and last residue. The order of the fields is clone size, J gene, V gene, D gene, CDR3 protein, CDR3 DNA. The D gene is left open where the match is weak. The size field is filled for only some rows; it gives once, few, many or a size class.

clone_size: .
j_call: TRBJ2-7
v_call: TRBV27
d_call: .
cdr3_aa: CASTSIANEQYF
cdr3_nt: TGTGCCAGCACTTCTATCGCGAACGAGCAGTACTTC

clone_size: .
j_call: TRBJ2-5
v_call: TRBV6-6
d_call: .
cdr3_aa: CASSDFRETQYF
cdr3_nt: TGTGCCAGCAGCGACTTCAGGGAGACCCAGTACTTC

clone_size: .
j_call: TRBJ2-7
v_call: TRBV29-1
d_call: .
cdr3_aa: CSVIGGLSYEQYF
cdr3_nt: TGCAGCGTGATAGGAGGACTGTCCTACGAGCAGTACTTC

clone_size: .
j_call: TRBJ2-5
v_call: TRBV19
d_call: .
cdr3_aa: CATRGDRETQYF
cdr3_nt: TGTGCCACCCGAGGGGACCGGGAGACCCAGTACTTC

clone_size: .
j_call: TRBJ1-5
v_call: TRBV19
d_call: TRBD1
cdr3_aa: CASSIRQGPETQHF
cdr3_nt: TGTGCCAGTAGTATAAGACAGGGTCCGGAGACCCAGCATTTT

clone_size: .
j_call: TRBJ2-7
v_call: TRBV11-2
d_call: TRBD1
cdr3_aa: CASSSGTGLNEQYF
cdr3_nt: TGTGCCAGCAGCTCCGGGACAGGGCTTAACGAGCAGTACTTC

clone_size: few
j_call: TRBJ2-2
v_call: TRBV6-5
d_call: .
cdr3_aa: CASSSQDQQDGELFF
cdr3_nt: TGTGCCAGCAGTTCCCAGGACCAGCAAGACGGGGAGCTGTTTTTT

clone_size: .
j_call: TRBJ2-1
v_call: TRBV6-4
d_call: .
cdr3_aa: CASSDSDSQSHNEQFF
cdr3_nt: TGTGCCAGCAGTGACTCGGACTCGCAGTCCCACAATGAGCAGTTCTTC

clone_size: .
j_call: TRBJ2-1
v_call: TRBV7-9
d_call: .
cdr3_aa: CASSLVGNEQFF
cdr3_nt: TGTGCCAGCAGCTTGGTGGGGAATGAGCAGTTCTTC

clone_size: .
j_call: TRBJ2-3
v_call: TRBV7-3
d_call: .
cdr3_aa: CASSSLGTSDTQYF
cdr3_nt: TGTGCCAGCAGCTCCCTCGGGACTTCAGATACGCAGTATTTT

clone_size: .
j_call: TRBJ2-3
v_call: TRBV5-6
d_call: .
cdr3_aa: CASSLDQGFINKAQYF
cdr3_nt: TGTGCCAGCAGCTTGGATCAGGGTTTCATTAATAAGGCGCAGTATTTT

clone_size: .
j_call: TRBJ1-5
v_call: TRBV13
d_call: TRBD1
cdr3_aa: CASSFTGGGSNQPQHF
cdr3_nt: TGTGCCAGCAGCTTTACAGGGGGCGGAAGCAATCAGCCCCAGCATTTT

clone_size: .
j_call: TRBJ2-5
v_call: TRBV7-2
d_call: .
cdr3_aa: CASSFFLRGQETQYF
cdr3_nt: TGTGCCAGCAGCTTTTTTCTCAGGGGCCAAGAGACCCAGTACTTC

clone_size: .
j_call: TRBJ2-2
v_call: TRBV19
d_call: .
cdr3_aa: CASSPMGGGPGELFF
cdr3_nt: TGTGCCAGTAGCCCCATGGGGGGGGGCCCCGGGGAGCTGTTTTTT

clone_size: .
j_call: TRBJ2-5
v_call: TRBV7-9
d_call: .
cdr3_aa: CATDSQGQETQYF
cdr3_nt: TGTGCCACCGACAGCCAGGGCCAAGAGACCCAGTACTTC

clone_size: .
j_call: TRBJ2-7
v_call: TRBV30
d_call: .
cdr3_aa: CAWSPGYSYEQYF
cdr3_nt: TGTGCCTGGAGCCCGGGGTACTCCTACGAGCAGTACTTC

clone_size: .
j_call: TRBJ1-6
v_call: TRBV4-1
d_call: TRBD1
cdr3_aa: CASSGSGQELNSPLHF
cdr3_nt: TGCGCCAGCAGTGGTTCGGGACAGGAGTTGAATTCACCCCTCCACTTT

clone_size: .
j_call: TRBJ1-4
v_call: TRBV7-9
d_call: .
cdr3_aa: CASSLPGPEKLFF
cdr3_nt: TGTGCCAGCAGCCTCCCGGGACCTGAAAAACTGTTTTTT

clone_size: .
j_call: TRBJ1-6
v_call: TRBV4-1
d_call: .
cdr3_aa: CASSPPRPGSSPLHF
cdr3_nt: TGCGCCAGCAGCCCGCCACGGCCGGGGAGCTCACCCCTCCACTTT

clone_size: .
j_call: TRBJ2-7
v_call: TRBV9
d_call: .
cdr3_aa: CASSVGSPPSEQYF
cdr3_nt: TGTGCCAGCAGCGTGGGGTCCCCCCCTTCCGAGCAGTACTTC

clone_size: .
j_call: TRBJ1-2
v_call: TRBV9
d_call: .
cdr3_aa: CASSAGFQRGYTF
cdr3_nt: TGTGCCAGCAGCGCCGGCTTCCAGCGAGGCTACACCTTC

clone_size: .
j_call: TRBJ2-3
v_call: TRBV13
d_call: .
cdr3_aa: CASRREPDTQYF
cdr3_nt: TGTGCCAGCCGGCGGGAACCTGATACGCAGTATTTT

clone_size: .
j_call: TRBJ1-3
v_call: TRBV19
d_call: .
cdr3_aa: CASSMMSGEFSGNTIYF
cdr3_nt: TGTGCCAGTAGTATGATGTCAGGAGAGTTCTCTGGAAACACCATATATTTT

clone_size: .
j_call: TRBJ2-7
v_call: TRBV13
d_call: TRBD1
cdr3_aa: CASANRTGIRYEQYF
cdr3_nt: TGTGCCAGCGCTAACCGGACAGGGATAAGGTACGAGCAGTACTTC

clone_size: .
j_call: TRBJ2-5
v_call: TRBV5-5
d_call: .
cdr3_aa: CASRSELASYQETQYF
cdr3_nt: TGTGCCAGCAGGTCGGAGTTGGCGTCGTACCAAGAGACCCAGTACTTC

clone_size: few
j_call: TRBJ2-1
v_call: TRBV9
d_call: TRBD2
cdr3_aa: CASSSSGASNEQFF
cdr3_nt: TGTGCCAGCAGCTCCAGCGGGGCCTCCAATGAGCAGTTCTTC

clone_size: .
j_call: TRBJ2-7
v_call: TRBV19
d_call: TRBD1
cdr3_aa: CASSIRTGRYNEQYF
cdr3_nt: TGTGCCAGTAGTATCCGGACAGGGCGTTACAACGAGCAGTACTTC

clone_size: .
j_call: TRBJ1-1
v_call: TRBV4-2
d_call: .
cdr3_aa: CASSPRRPNTEAFF
cdr3_nt: TGTGCCAGCAGCCCACGTAGGCCCAACACTGAAGCTTTCTTT

clone_size: .
j_call: TRBJ2-5
v_call: TRBV11-2
d_call: TRBD1
cdr3_aa: CASSLGDREETQYF
cdr3_nt: TGTGCCAGCAGCTTAGGGGACAGGGAAGAGACCCAGTACTTC

clone_size: .
j_call: TRBJ1-5
v_call: TRBV11-2
d_call: TRBD1
cdr3_aa: CASSPNDRVSNQPQHF
cdr3_nt: TGTGCCAGCAGCCCAAATGACAGGGTTAGCAATCAGCCCCAGCATTTT

clone_size: .
j_call: TRBJ1-2
v_call: TRBV19
d_call: .
cdr3_aa: CASSILPGTNYGYTF
cdr3_nt: TGTGCCAGTAGTATATTGCCGGGCACCAACTATGGCTACACCTTC

clone_size: .
j_call: TRBJ2-2
v_call: TRBV27
d_call: .
cdr3_aa: CASSSIANTGELFF
cdr3_nt: TGTGCCAGCAGTTCGATAGCGAACACCGGGGAGCTGTTTTTT

clone_size: .
j_call: TRBJ1-1
v_call: TRBV5-4
d_call: .
cdr3_aa: CASSLAGQDEAFF
cdr3_nt: TGTGCCAGCAGCCTTGCGGGGCAGGATGAAGCTTTCTTT

clone_size: .
j_call: TRBJ2-7
v_call: TRBV2
d_call: TRBD2
cdr3_aa: CASSGTSGAGEQYF
cdr3_nt: TGTGCCAGCAGTGGTACTAGCGGAGCCGGCGAGCAGTACTTC

clone_size: .
j_call: TRBJ2-7
v_call: TRBV30
d_call: TRBD2
cdr3_aa: CAWSRWLAGVEEQYF
cdr3_nt: TGTGCCTGGAGTCGGTGGCTAGCGGGAGTAGAGGAGCAGTACTTC

clone_size: .
j_call: TRBJ2-1
v_call: TRBV10-2
d_call: .
cdr3_aa: CASSLGHSYNEQFF
cdr3_nt: TGCGCCAGCAGCTTGGGCCACTCCTACAATGAGCAGTTCTTC

clone_size: .
j_call: TRBJ2-3
v_call: TRBV19
d_call: TRBD1
cdr3_aa: CASSIGGRGRGTQYF
cdr3_nt: TGTGCCAGTAGTATAGGCGGCAGGGGGCGAGGGACGCAGTATTTT

clone_size: .
j_call: TRBJ2-6
v_call: TRBV6-1
d_call: .
cdr3_aa: CASSFGVTDGNVLTF
cdr3_nt: TGTGCCAGCAGTTTCGGAGTGACTGATGGCAACGTCCTGACTTTC

clone_size: .
j_call: TRBJ2-7
v_call: TRBV5-1
d_call: TRBD2
cdr3_aa: CASSPDAGAYEQYF
cdr3_nt: TGCGCCAGCAGCCCCGACGCGGGGGCCTACGAGCAGTACTTC

clone_size: .
j_call: TRBJ2-1
v_call: TRBV19
d_call: .
cdr3_aa: CASSISPGNSYNEQFF
cdr3_nt: TGTGCCAGTAGTATATCCCCGGGGAACTCCTACAATGAGCAGTTCTTC

clone_size: .
j_call: TRBJ1-1
v_call: TRBV5-1
d_call: .
cdr3_aa: CASSLALATEAFF
cdr3_nt: TGCGCCAGCAGCTTGGCCTTGGCCACTGAAGCTTTCTTT

clone_size: few
j_call: TRBJ1-2
v_call: TRBV10-3
d_call: .
cdr3_aa: CAISEDGAYDGYTF
cdr3_nt: TGTGCCATCAGTGAGGACGGAGCCTATGACGGCTACACCTTC

clone_size: few
j_call: TRBJ1-1
v_call: TRBV5-4
d_call: TRBD1
cdr3_aa: CASSRTGGMWGAFF
cdr3_nt: TGTGCCAGCAGCCGGACAGGGGGAATGTGGGGAGCTTTCTTT

clone_size: .
j_call: TRBJ2-7
v_call: TRBV4-1
d_call: TRBD2
cdr3_aa: CASSFGEGIYEQYF
cdr3_nt: TGCGCCAGCAGTTTCGGGGAGGGAATCTACGAGCAGTACTTC

clone_size: once
j_call: TRBJ2-1
v_call: TRBV2
d_call: .
cdr3_aa: CASQGGRTSYNEQFF
cdr3_nt: TGTGCCAGCCAGGGGGGGAGGACCTCCTACAATGAGCAGTTCTTC

clone_size: once
j_call: TRBJ2-1
v_call: TRBV7-9
d_call: .
cdr3_aa: CASSLNREFTFF
cdr3_nt: TGTGCCAGCAGCTTGAATCGGGAATTCACGTTCTTC

clone_size: once
j_call: TRBJ2-5
v_call: TRBV11-2
d_call: .
cdr3_aa: CASSLSETQYF
cdr3_nt: TGTGCCAGCAGCTTATCAGAGACCCAGTACTTC

clone_size: .
j_call: TRBJ2-6
v_call: TRBV7-7
d_call: .
cdr3_aa: CASSLWDGSPSGANVLTF
cdr3_nt: TGTGCCAGCAGCTTATGGGACGGTAGTCCAAGTGGGGCCAACGTCCTGACTTTC

clone_size: .
j_call: TRBJ2-2
v_call: TRBV2
d_call: TRBD2
cdr3_aa: CASRGAGGPNLGELFF
cdr3_nt: TGTGCCAGCAGGGGAGCGGGGGGGCCGAATCTCGGGGAGCTGTTTTTT